This passage covers 9 T cell receptor beta chains from one sample sequenced in a study of CD8+ T cells in alopecia areata. Stated treatment: oral pan-JAK inhibitor, 5-10 mg twice daily. Extracted from the samples, RNA was reverse transcribed into cDNA to serve as the sequencing template. Profiling relied on immunoSEQ multiplex PCR, and the TCRdb table lists in-frame clones only, not all of them. The sample consists of some 190,000 clones, around three fifths of them appearing once. The source was CD4+ T cells sorted from blood, collected between weeks 49 and 50, from a patient treated with tofacitinib. These receptors were collected from a human donor with alopecia areata.

This rearrangement joins TRBV2 to TRBJ2-5; D possibly uses TRBD1 or TRBD2 (5 bases each). CDR1 SNHLY and CDR2 FYNNEI come from the germline V gene. This CDR3 comprises 14 residues. Trimming stripped 2 bases from V and 4 bases from J, with 11 bases between. The CDR3 protein is CASSEWGIGETQYF. The DNA for the CDR3 is TGTGCCAGCAGTGAATGGGGGATTGGAGAGACCCAGTACTTC.

The CDR3 here is CASSLKTGGTDTQYF. In DNA form, the CDR3 reads TGCGCCAGCAGCTTGAAGACGGGGGGCACAGATACGCAGTATTTT. The chain carries TRBV5-1 and TRBJ2-3, with a tentative D call TRBD2 (6 bases). Germline V lookup: CDR1 SGHRS, CDR2 YFSETQ. The CDR3 contains 15 residues. V gave up 1 base and J gave up 1 base, with 10 bases separating them.

The chain employs TRBV29-1 and TRBJ2-2, with D perhaps matching TRBD1 (7 bases). Looked up from germline, CDR1 is SQVTM and CDR2 is ANQGSEA. The CDR3 has 14 amino acids. Trimming took off 6 bases at V and 6 bases at J, with 17 bases between the two ends. The CDR3 is CSVRRDRDSGELFF. Written as DNA, the CDR3 is TGCAGCGTCAGACGAGACAGGGACTCCGGGGAGCTGTTTTTT.

The chain recombines TRBV23-1 with TRBJ2-7, with D perhaps matching TRBD2 (6 bases). TRBV23-1 is designated an ORF whose function remains uncertain. The V end was cut by 4 bases, the J end by 5 bases, with 12 bases between. This CDR3 is 13 amino acids long. The CDR3 bases are TGCGCCAGCAGTCCCGGGGGTAGGGACGAGCAGTACTTC. Its protein product is CASSPGGRDEQYF.

V usage is TRBV7-2 and J usage is TRBJ1-5; TRBD1 agrees at 10 bases. V lost 5 bases, J lost 2 bases, and 6 bases stayed unmatched. The CDR3 consists of 16 residues. Germline loops: CDR1 SGHTA, CDR2 FQGNSA. CDR3 nucleotides: TGTGCCAGCAGCACCCGCGGGACAGGGGGCAATCAGCCCCAGCATTTT. Its protein is CASSTRGTGGNQPQHF.

DNA of the CDR3: TGTGCCAGCAGTGAAAGGGACACGCAGTATTTT. It codes for CASSERDTQYF. This chain links TRBV6-1 with TRBJ2-3; D may correspond to TRBD1 or TRBD2 (5 bases each). The V gene's germline CDR1 is MNHNS and CDR2 SASEGT. Trimming removed 2 bases from V and 9 bases from J, with 6 bases in between. The CDR3 extends over 11 amino acids.

J is TRBJ1-2 and V is TRBV7-2; 8 nucleotides match TRBD1. Unmatched junction bases numbered 3, after V lost 5 bases and J lost 4 bases. The CDR3 is made up of 13 amino acids. Germline V lookup: CDR1 SGHTA, CDR2 FQGNSA. This CDR3 reads CASSKTGVYGYTF. The CDR3 DNA reads as TGTGCCAGCAGCAAGACAGGGGTCTATGGCTACACCTTC. The variable domain in full, completed from reference TRBV7-2 and TRBJ1-2, reads GAGVSQSPSNKVTEKGKDVELRCDPISGHTALYWYRQSLGQGLEFLIYFQGNSAPDKSGLPSDRFSAERTGGSVSTLTIQRTQQEDSAVYLCASSKTGVYGYTFGSGTRLTVV.

The V call is TRBV5-4, the J call TRBJ2-3; D is possibly TRBD2 (5 bases). Per the germline V gene, CDR1 is SGHNT and CDR2 is YYREEE (reference sequence). The CDR3 covers 12 residues. V was shortened by 1 base and J by 7 bases, with 7 bases between the two germline ends. The CDR3 protein is CASSLSGYTQYF. CDR3 bases: TGTGCCAGCAGCTTGTCGGGGTATACGCAGTATTTT.

Here the CDR3 DNA reads TGTGCCATCAGTGAGTCTAGAGTTACTGGCTACACCTTC. This sequence encodes CAISESRVTGYTF. This rearrangement joins TRBV10-3 to TRBJ1-2; D is ambiguous. Germline CDR1 ENHRY, CDR2 SYGVKD. There are 13 residues in the CDR3. Trimming took off 0 bases at V and 7 bases at J, with 9 bases between the two ends.